This TCR beta chain is from a study of beta chain features in type 1 diabetes. Study-wide context: Sorted cells numbering under 110 million were examined across all samples. Study results and caveats: PCR might pick shorter templates more often, in the same way for patients and controls. Type 1 diabetes patients had fewer VDJ junction insertions and more deletions.

Every bit of the isolated RNA underwent reverse transcription, so sequencing read expressed TCRB transcripts. Clones were sequenced by immunoSEQ multiplex PCR, and TCRdb holds only the in-frame ones, with some missing. Among roughly 300,000 clones listed, less than 9.5% were seen once. Stem cell-like memory, regulatory, central memory and naive CD4+ cells were sorted via CD45RO/CCR7/CD25/CD127/CD95/CD27. The V gene lost 0 bases and the J gene lost 3 bases, with 5 bases spanning the gap. This CDR3 region has 13 residues. In germline, CDR1 is SGHRS, CDR2 YFSETQ. As to this clone: The antigen is undetermined. In the same sample, other DNA sequences code for this CDR3.

The sequencing input was central memory CD4+ T cells from blood. The rearrangement joins TRBV5-1 to TRBJ2-3; D gene unclear. The sequence was collected from a woman between 18 and 30 years old in good health. The CDR3 DNA is TGCGCCAGCAGCTTGGAAGGGACAGATACGCAGTATTTT. The encoded protein is CASSLEGTDTQYF.